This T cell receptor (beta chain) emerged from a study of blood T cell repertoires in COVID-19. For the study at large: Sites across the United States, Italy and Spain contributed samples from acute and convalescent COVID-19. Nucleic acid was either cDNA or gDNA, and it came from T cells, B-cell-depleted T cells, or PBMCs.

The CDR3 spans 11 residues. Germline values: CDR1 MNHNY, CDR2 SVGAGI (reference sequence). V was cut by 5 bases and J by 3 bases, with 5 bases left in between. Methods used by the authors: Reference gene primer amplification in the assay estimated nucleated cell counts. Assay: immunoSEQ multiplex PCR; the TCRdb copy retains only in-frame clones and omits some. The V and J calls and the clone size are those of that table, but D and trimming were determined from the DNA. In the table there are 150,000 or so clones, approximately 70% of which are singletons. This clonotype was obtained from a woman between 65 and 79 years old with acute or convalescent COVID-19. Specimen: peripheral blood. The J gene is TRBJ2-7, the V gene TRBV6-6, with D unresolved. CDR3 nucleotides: TGTGCCAGCAGTCAACACTACGAGCAGTACTTC. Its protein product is CASSQHYEQYF.